These T cell receptor beta chains were read from a single sample in a study of blood T cell repertoires in COVID-19. Method: immunoSEQ multiplex PCR; TCRdb's copy keeps in-frame clones and lacks some. The sample carries some 220,000 clones, approximately 85% recorded once. Sequenced input: peripheral blood. These receptors were taken from a man aged 45-60 years with COVID-19, enrolled during active disease. The CDR3 runs from the conserved cysteine through the conserved F or W. The order of the fields is V gene, J gene, clone size, D gene, CDR3 length, CDR3 DNA, CDR3 protein. The D gene is left open where the match is weak. Part of the rows lack a size; the others show once, few, many or a class for expanded clones.

V: TRBV23-1; J: TRBJ1-1; size: .; D: .; length: 13; DNA: TGCGCCAGCATCGGGACAAAGAACACTGAAGCTTTCTTT; CDR3: CASIGTKNTEAFF
V: TRBV24-1; J: TRBJ2-3; size: .; D: .; length: 13; DNA: TGTGCCACCAGTGCCCTAGTGCCAGATACGCAGTATTTT; CDR3: CATSALVPDTQYF
V: TRBV28; J: TRBJ2-3; size: .; D: .; length: 12; DNA: TGTGCCAGCCTTTCTAACACAGATACGCAGTATTTT; CDR3: CASLSNTDTQYF
V: TRBV7-2; J: TRBJ2-3; size: .; D: .; length: 15; DNA: TGTGCCAGCAGCAAAAGGGGGGGGCCCACAGATACGCAGTATTTT; CDR3: CASSKRGGPTDTQYF
V: TRBV28; J: TRBJ1-2; size: .; D: .; length: 16; DNA: TGTGCCAGCAGTTTATCAGGGCGCCCTGGGATCTATGGCTACACCTTC; CDR3: CASSLSGRPGIYGYTF
V: TRBV3-1/TRBV3-2; J: TRBJ2-2; size: .; D: TRBD2; length: 18; DNA: TGTGCCAGCAGCCCAGTTGGGGGACTAGCGGGACCGACCGGGGAGCTGTTTTTT; CDR3: CASSPVGGLAGPTGELFF
V: TRBV5-6; J: TRBJ2-2; size: .; D: TRBD1; length: 16; DNA: TGTGCCAGCAGCCCGAGTAACAGGGGAGTCGACGGGGAGCTGTTTTTT; CDR3: CASSPSNRGVDGELFF
V: TRBV11-3; J: TRBJ2-3; size: .; D: TRBD1; length: 16; DNA: TGTGCCAGCAGCTTAGGGACAGGACGTAGCACAGATACGCAGTATTTT; CDR3: CASSLGTGRSTDTQYF
V: TRBV5-1; J: TRBJ2-1; size: .; D: TRBD2; length: 14; DNA: TGCGCCAGCAGCTTAGAGCTAGCGGGGCATGAGCAGTTCTTC; CDR3: CASSLELAGHEQFF
V: TRBV7-9; J: TRBJ1-1; size: .; D: .; length: 14; DNA: TGTGCCAGCAGCTTAGGACAGGTACAGGATGAAGCTTTCTTT; CDR3: CASSLGQVQDEAFF
V: TRBV13; J: TRBJ1-4; size: once; D: .; length: 15; DNA: TGTGCCAGCAGCCACAAAGGGGGTTGGGATGAAAAACTGTTTTTT; CDR3: CASSHKGGWDEKLFF
V: TRBV7-3; J: TRBJ2-3; size: .; D: .; length: 18; DNA: TGTGCCAGCAGCCGTAACTCGTATTTTTGTGGTGTTAGAGTTTGTCGGTATTTT; CDR3: CASSRNSYFCGVRVCRYF
V: TRBV6-5; J: TRBJ2-7; size: .; D: .; length: 13; DNA: TGTGCCAGCAGTTACCAGTTAAACCACGAGCAGTACTTC; CDR3: CASSYQLNHEQYF
V: TRBV9; J: TRBJ1-3; size: once; D: .; length: 15; DNA: TGTGCCAGCAGCGTACAGGGGTCCGGTGGAAACACCATATATTTT; CDR3: CASSVQGSGGNTIYF
V: TRBV28; J: TRBJ2-1; size: .; D: TRBD1; length: 13; DNA: TGTGCCAGCAGTTTATCGGACAGGAATGAGCAGTTCTTC; CDR3: CASSLSDRNEQFF
V: TRBV4-3; J: TRBJ1-3; size: .; D: .; length: 17; DNA: TGCGCCAGCAGCCAATATATTGCCCCGAGCTCTGGAAACACCATATATTTT; CDR3: CASSQYIAPSSGNTIYF
V: TRBV10-3; J: TRBJ1-1; size: .; D: TRBD1; length: 15; DNA: TGTGCCATCAGTGAGCCGGGACAGGGGGACACTGAAGCTTTCTTT; CDR3: CAISEPGQGDTEAFF
V: TRBV5-4; J: TRBJ2-7; size: .; D: .; length: 14; DNA: TGTGCCAGCAGCCCGACTAGTGCCTCCTACGAGCAGTACTTC; CDR3: CASSPTSASYEQYF
V: TRBV7-3; J: TRBJ2-1; size: .; D: TRBD2; length: 14; DNA: TGTGCCACCCGAGAGACTAGCAGTCACAATGAGCAGTTCTTC; CDR3: CATRETSSHNEQFF
V: TRBV6-5; J: TRBJ1-6; size: .; D: .; length: 15; DNA: TGTGCCAGCAGCCCCGCGGGGCGGGAGAGATCACCCCTCCACTTT; CDR3: CASSPAGRERSPLHF
V: TRBV3-1/TRBV3-2; J: TRBJ1-2; size: few; D: TRBD1; length: 13; DNA: TGTGCCAGCAGCCTACAGGGGGCGAACGGCTACACCTTC; CDR3: CASSLQGANGYTF
V: TRBV7-3; J: TRBJ2-3; size: .; D: TRBD2; length: 15; DNA: TGTGCCAGCAGCTTACAGCGGGGGCCCACAGATACGCAGTTTTTT; CDR3: CASSLQRGPTDTQFF
V: TRBV10-3; J: TRBJ2-3; size: .; D: TRBD2; length: 13; DNA: TGTGCCATCAGTGACGGCCCCGGGGGGGCACAGTATTTT; CDR3: CAISDGPGGAQYF
V: TRBV19; J: TRBJ1-5; size: .; D: .; length: 16; DNA: TGTGCCAGTAGTGATACCCTGTGGACAGTTAATCAGCCCCAGCATTTT; CDR3: CASSDTLWTVNQPQHF
V: TRBV9; J: TRBJ1-6; size: .; D: .; length: 13; DNA: TGTGCCAGCAGCGCTGTCGCAGGGTCGCCCCTCCACTTT; CDR3: CASSAVAGSPLHF
V: TRBV15; J: TRBJ2-2; size: .; D: .; length: 17; DNA: TGTGCCACCAGCAGTAGCAGGGGGCGCGGGGGTACCGGGGAGCTGTTTTTT; CDR3: CATSSSRGRGGTGELFF
V: TRBV7-9; J: TRBJ1-2; size: .; D: .; length: 12; DNA: TGTGCCAGCAGCGGTCAGGGGTATGGCTACACCTTC; CDR3: CASSGQGYGYTF
V: TRBV19; J: TRBJ1-5; size: .; D: .; length: 15; DNA: TGTGCCAGTAGTATTGGTTGGGGCCCCAATCAGCCCCAGCATTTT; CDR3: CASSIGWGPNQPQHF
V: TRBV4-1; J: TRBJ2-5; size: few; D: .; length: 13; DNA: TGCGCCAGCAGCCAAGTCAGGTGGGGGCCCCAGTACTTC; CDR3: CASSQVRWGPQYF
V: TRBV25-1; J: TRBJ1-2; size: .; D: TRBD1; length: 12; DNA: TGTGCCAGCAGTGGGGACAGGGGAGGCTACACCTTC; CDR3: CASSGDRGGYTF
V: TRBV6-5; J: TRBJ1-6; size: .; D: .; length: 15; DNA: TGTGCCAGCAGTTTCCGGACAGCTTCTAATTCACCCCTCCACTTT; CDR3: CASSFRTASNSPLHF